The 8 T cell receptor beta chains in this list originate from one sample, sequenced in a study of blood T cells in healthy people across ages (dated by TCRdb to 2014 to 2015). The library was generated by 5' RACE. TCRdb shows the sequencer as Illumina HiSeq 2500. A second roughly 7 to 12 cycle PCR used a sample-barcoded 5' primer and a J-beta primer mix. TCRdb ran its own pipeline on the public reads, namely fastp trimming at Q25 and MiXCR clone calling, and kept in-frame beta chains. Records with the same CDR3 protein are collapsed into one entry carrying the most frequent genes and DNA. This sample is represented by 850,000 or so distinct CDR3 sequences; more than 25% of them were singletons. Approximately 15% of the sample goes to the ten largest clones. The sample was blood. Receptors were obtained from a woman older than 75 in good health.

The chain has TRBV20-1 and TRBJ1-2; 8 nucleotides line up with TRBD1. With V trimmed by 6 bases and J by 8 bases, 11 bases remained unmatched. The CDR3 runs to 13 residues. In germline, CDR1 is DFQATT, CDR2 SNEGSKA (reference sequence). CDR3 loop: CSAPKNRGEGYTF. The DNA for the CDR3 is TGCAGTGCACCGAAGAACAGGGGGGAAGGCTACACCTTC.

V is TRBV2 and J is TRBJ2-7; a weak D match, TRBD1 (6 bases). The CDR3 runs 13 residues. The ends were cut back, 6 bases at V and 3 bases at J, with 12 bases in the middle. Germline CDR1 SNHLY, CDR2 FYNNEI. The CDR3 loop reads CASRRDNNYEQYF. In DNA, the CDR3 is TGTGCCAGCAGACGGGACAACAACTACGAGCAGTACTTC.

This clonotype was seen a few times. This may come from a read error, since a much larger clone is one base off. The CDR3 DNA follows: TGTGCCAGCACCATTAACAATGAGCAGTTCTTC. This sequence encodes CASTINNEQFF. This chain connects TRBV25-1 to TRBJ2-1; no definite D call. Germline-derived CDR1 and CDR2 are MGHDK and SYGVNS. The CDR3 spans 11 residues. With 7 bases removed from V and 5 bases from J, the gap between germline ends came to 6 bases.

This clonotype appeared many times. The chain employs TRBV20-1 and TRBJ2-1; D ambiguous. CDR3 length equals 13 residues. Germline values: CDR1 DFQATT, CDR2 SNEGSKA (reference sequence). V lost 6 bases and J 2 bases, leaving 11 bases between the germline ends. CDR3 nucleotide sequence: TGCAGTGCCCCCCCGATACCCTACAATGAGCAGTTCTTC. It encodes CSAPPIPYNEQFF.

A note on this clonotype: A much more abundant neighbour one base away suggests this may be a read error. This chain uses TRBV27 with TRBJ1-2; 10 bases are a match to TRBD1. Germline values: CDR1 MNHEY, CDR2 SMNVEV (reference sequence). This CDR3 contains 14 residues. CDR3 DNA: TGTGCCAGCAGTTTCGCCGGGACAGGGGTTGGCCACACCTTC. Translation gives CASSFAGTGVGHTF.

The chain uses TRBV20-1 and TRBJ1-1; the D gene is possibly TRBD1 (6 bases). Germline loops: CDR1 DFQATT, CDR2 SNEGSKA (reference sequence). The CDR3 sequence is 13 residues long. Between the trimmed V and J ends, which lost 3 bases and 5 bases, there was a span of 13 bases. CDR3 coding DNA: TGCAGTGCTAGGTGGGGGGGGCCTACTGAAGCTTTCTTT. It translates to CSARWGGPTEAFF.

This clonotype was counted ten times or more. The chain has TRBV7-2 and TRBJ2-1; 10 nucleotides match TRBD2. The germline gives CDR1 SGHTA, CDR2 FQGNSA. J was trimmed by 5 bases and V by 5 bases; bases with no gene match: 6. This CDR3 is 15 amino acids long. The CDR3 DNA is TGTGCCAGCAGCCTACTAGCGGGGAGCAACAATGAGCAGTTCTTC. Translation gives CASSLLAGSNNEQFF.

This clonotype was seen repeatedly, ten times or more. The V and J genes are TRBV20-1 and TRBJ2-4; D uncertain. Germline V gives CDR1 DFQATT, CDR2 SNEGSKA (reference sequence). With 1 base removed from V and 0 bases from J, the gap between germline ends came to 4 bases. The CDR3 length is 13 residues. CDR3 in amino acids: CSARVLAKNIQYF. CDR3 sequence (DNA): TGCAGTGCTAGAGTCCTAGCCAAAAACATTCAGTACTTC.